The clone carrying this T cell receptor beta chain was observed a handful of times. What it binds is not known. This sample is part of a study of response to subunit inactivated influenza vaccine. The ends lost 2 bases at V and 7 bases at J; junction bases unmatched: 13. There are 16 residues in the CDR3. Germline lookup yields CDR1 SGHDT and CDR2 YYEEEE. TCRdb processed the RT-PCR reads anew with MiXCR; each CDR3 protein has one entry. The sample shows hundreds of thousands of distinct CDR3 sequences, 12% to 15% of them seen only once. Study-wide results and limits: Authors suggested few new T cells are recruited by each seasonal influenza vaccination.

The sample consisted of PBMCs from blood, taken less than 15 days before vaccination. This clonotype was sampled from a man aged 50-59 years who received an inactivated influenza vaccine. This chain uses TRBV5-6 with TRBJ2-7; 9 bases agree with TRBD1. CDR3 in amino acids: CASSFSPGTGFGEQYF. The CDR3 DNA follows: TGTGCCAGCAGCTTCAGTCCCGGGACAGGGTTTGGGGAGCAGTACTTC.